In its sample, the clone carrying this T cell receptor (beta chain) was seen a few times. What was sequenced were expressed TCRB transcripts, since all of the isolated RNA had been reverse transcribed. TCRdb's copy holds only in-frame clones and misses some; the assay was immunoSEQ multiplex PCR. The data contain roughly 500,000 clones, about an eighth of them singletons. The V end was cut by 2 bases, the J end by 8 bases, with 14 bases between. The CDR3 is made up of 14 amino acids. The V gene's germline CDR1 is SGHRS and CDR2 YFSETQ. The sample belongs to a study of beta chain features in type 1 diabetes. About the research overall: Across the samples, roughly 98 million sorted cells were examined in total.

This TCR came from a woman aged 18-29 years in good health. The chain recombines TRBV5-1 with TRBJ2-1, with a possible D match to TRBD2 (6 bases). Sequences were obtained from naive CD4+ T cells from blood. CDR3 amino acids: CASSLGGISDEQFF. The DNA for the CDR3 is TGCGCCAGCAGCTTAGGAGGGATTTCAGATGAGCAGTTCTTC.